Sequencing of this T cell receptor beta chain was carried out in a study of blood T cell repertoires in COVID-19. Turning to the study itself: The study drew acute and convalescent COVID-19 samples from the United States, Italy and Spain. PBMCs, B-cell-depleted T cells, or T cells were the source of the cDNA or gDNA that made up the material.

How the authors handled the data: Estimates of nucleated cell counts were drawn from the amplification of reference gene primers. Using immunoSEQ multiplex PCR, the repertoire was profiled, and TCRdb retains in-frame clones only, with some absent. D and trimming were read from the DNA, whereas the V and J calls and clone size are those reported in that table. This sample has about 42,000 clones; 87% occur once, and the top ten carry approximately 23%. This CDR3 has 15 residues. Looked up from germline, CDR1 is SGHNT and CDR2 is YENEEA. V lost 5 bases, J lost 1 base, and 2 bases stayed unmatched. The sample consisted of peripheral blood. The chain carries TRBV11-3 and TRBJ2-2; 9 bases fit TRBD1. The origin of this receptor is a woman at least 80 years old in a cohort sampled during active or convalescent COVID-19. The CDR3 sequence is CASSLDRGNTGELFF. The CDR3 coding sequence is TGTGCCAGCAGCCTGGACAGGGGGAACACCGGGGAGCTGTTTTTT.